What follows is one TCR beta chain and its context. The junction and the germline gene differ at one end; a read error may be behind it. This sample stems from a study of CD4 and CD8 cells across lung adenocarcinoma regions. TCRdb re-called the PCR reads with MiXCR, one entry per CDR3 protein. This table has some 8,000 distinct CDR3 sequences, nearly 55% appearing once. The patients had localized lung adenocarcinoma, a non-small cell subtype. CDR3 size: 23 residues. Germline CDR1 and CDR2: SSHAT and FNYEAQ (reference sequence). The sample was CD8+ T cells from the center of a lung tumor. This clonotype originated in a female donor with lung adenocarcinoma. The CD4 and CD8 labels of this study may be unreliable. J is TRBJ2-5 and V is TRBV7-7; 8 positions agree with TRBD1. DNA for the CDR3: TGTGCTAGCAGCTTAGCCTCGAGAAGGACCGGGACAGGCCTATGTCGTGACCAAGAGATCCAGTACTTC. Protein product: CASSLASRRTGTGLCRDQEIQYF. The full variable domain, with the rest looked up from reference TRBV7-7 and TRBJ2-5, is GAGVSQSPRYKVTKRGQDVTLRCDPISSHATLYWYQQALGQGPEFLTYFNYEAQPDKSGLPSDRFSAERPEGSISTLTIQRTEQRDSAMYRCASSLASRRTGTGLCRDQEIQYFGPGTRLLVL.